The T cell receptor beta chain under discussion was sequenced for a study of shared clonotypes between healthy human individuals. Study background: Aged 18 to 49, the donors were a couple of women and a few men. CD8 memory received one plate per donor, CD8 naive two, CD4 memory three and CD4 naive three.

From germline, CDR1 is SNHLY and CDR2 FYNNEI. Trimming removed 10 bases from V and 6 bases from J; junction bases left unmatched: 13. The CDR3 is made up of 15 amino acids. It was at deep level that the assay was run. Measured with immunoSEQ multiplex PCR; TCRdb has only the in-frame clones, and not every one. In the table there are about 2.1 million clones, about 93% of which are singletons. Notes on the study in general: Clonotypes that were shared across a handful of donors made up roughly 5.2% of naive CD4 clonotypes.

A remark on this clone: Its antigen is unidentified.

Naivety among CD8 cells was defined by CD45RO negativity and positive CCR7 selection, thereby excluding terminally differentiated effector memory CD45RA+ cells. Sequenced sample: naive CD8+ T cells from PBMCs. This clonotype was sampled from a man aged 18-30 years in good health. Some clones in this sample may be carry-over from other donors' samples. The chain has TRBV2 and TRBJ2-1; 9 bases map to TRBD2. CDR3 sequence: CANIDRASGTNEQFF. CDR3 sequence (DNA): TGTGCCAACATCGACAGGGCTAGCGGGACCAATGAGCAGTTCTTC.